In this sample, the clone carrying this T cell receptor (beta chain) turned up a few times. Its antigen is not identified. Additional DNA sequences in this sample encode the identical CDR3. This sample was taken from a study of beta chain features in type 1 diabetes. The overall study: Age, gender, cell numbers and subset yield matched between patients and controls.

The whole isolated RNA underwent reverse transcription, so sequencing captured expressed TCRB transcripts. Here immunoSEQ multiplex PCR was the method, and the copy in TCRdb shows in-frame clones only, minus some. The sample carries roughly 370,000 clones, approximately 15% recorded once. Broader study findings: Patients showed naive, central memory and Treg TCRB repertoires that appeared more similar than those of healthy donors.

Using CD45RO/CCR7/CD25/CD127/CD95/CD27, CD4+ naive, central memory, regulatory and stem cell-like memory cells were sorted. V lost 0 bases to trimming and J lost 4 bases; unmatched junction nucleotides: 1. The CDR3 runs to 14 residues. CDR1 and CDR2 (germline): SGHRS, YFSETQ. This receptor was identified in a man aged 25 to 40 in good health. The sample consisted of naive CD4+ T cells from blood. This chain connects TRBV5-1 to TRBJ2-3; the match to TRBD1 covers 8 bases. The CDR3 sequence is CASSLDRGADTQYF. The CDR3 bases are TGCGCCAGCAGCTTGGACAGGGGGGCAGATACGCAGTATTTT.